The 26 T cell receptor beta chains reported below all come from one sample, sequenced in a study of blood T cell repertoires in COVID-19. The protocol was immunoSEQ multiplex PCR, while the TCRdb copy is restricted to in-frame clones and leaves out a portion. The table lists about 130,000 clones, around four fifths of them singletons. The material sequenced was peripheral blood. The receptor set was obtained from a man aged 60 to 75 who had recovered from COVID-19.

CDR3 protein: CASSDSTSGSSSYNEQFF. The CDR3 DNA follows: TGTGCCAGCAGTGACTCGACTAGCGGGTCGAGCTCCTACAATGAGCAGTTCTTC. The J gene is TRBJ2-1, the V gene TRBV6-4, with 10 bases identical to TRBD2. This CDR3 is built from 18 residues. Losses at the gene ends were 0 bases for V and 0 bases for J; bases not matched to a gene: 5. Germline V lookup: CDR1 MRHNA, CDR2 SNTAGT.

The chain employs TRBV29-1 and TRBJ2-3; 7 positions match TRBD1. CDR1 is SQVTM, CDR2 ANQGSEA, per germline. This CDR3 has 14 residues. The V segment lost 4 bases and the J segment 2 bases; nucleotides outside the gene matches: 6. The CDR3 here is CSVGDSSSTDTQYF. The DNA of the CDR3 is TGCAGCGTTGGGGACAGTTCTTCCACAGATACGCAGTATTTT.

The chain is built from TRBV19 and TRBJ2-5, with D maybe TRBD2 (5 bases). This CDR3 is built from 15 residues. In germline, CDR1 is LNHDA, CDR2 SQIVND (reference sequence). Deletions cut 6 bases from V and 2 bases from J, with 16 bases between. Here the CDR3 DNA reads TGTGCCAGTAGGCGACTATTTGGCGAACAAGAGACCCAGTACTTC. Translation gives CASRRLFGEQETQYF.

The V and J genes are TRBV11-3 and TRBJ2-1, with 8 bases that match TRBD2. Germline CDR1 SGHNT, CDR2 YENEEA. The J segment lost 2 bases and the V segment lost 5 bases, leaving 8 bases of the junction unmatched. There are 16 residues in the CDR3. The CDR3 reads CASSLSGRATYNEQFF. CDR3 nucleotides: TGTGCCAGCAGCCTCAGCGGGAGAGCCACCTACAATGAGCAGTTCTTC.

As to this clone: Relative to the germline gene, one junction end is altered; a read error may explain this. The chain couples TRBV12-3 or TRBV12-4 to TRBJ2-5; tentative D call: TRBD2 (5 bases). This CDR3 contains 13 residues. CDR3 coding DNA: TGTGCCAGCAGTTTTGGGAGATCGGGGTTCAAGGACTTC. This translates into CASSFGRSGFKDF.

The V and J genes are TRBV5-5 and TRBJ1-1, with 10 bases that match TRBD1. Looked up from germline, CDR1 is SGHKS and CDR2 is YYEKEE (reference sequence). The CDR3 contains 16 residues. The V segment lost 0 bases and the J segment 1 base; nucleotides outside the gene matches: 3. The CDR3 region has the DNA TGTGCCAGCAGCTTGGGGACAGGGGGTTGGAACACTGAAGCTTTCTTT. Its translation: CASSLGTGGWNTEAFF.

The chain couples TRBV3-1 (or the pseudogene TRBV3-2) to TRBJ1-1; D is uncertain. This CDR3 region has 15 residues. CDR1 and CDR2 from the germline V gene are LGHDT and YNNKEL (reference sequence). The germline V and J ends were trimmed by 4 bases and 1 base, with 13 bases remaining between them. In DNA, the CDR3 is TGTGCCAGCAGCCGGCTGGCGCGGGAGAACACTGAAGCTTTCTTT. Translated, it gives CASSRLARENTEAFF.

This chain joins TRBV28 and TRBJ1-4; 8 nucleotides agree with TRBD1. Germline V gene lookup returns CDR1 MDHEN and CDR2 SYDVKM. This CDR3 has 16 residues. Trimming took 5 bases from V and 0 from J; bases not matched to a gene: 5. The CDR3 DNA sequence: TGTGCCAGCAGTGGGGACAGGCGGGCAACTAATGAAAAACTGTTTTTT. This sequence encodes CASSGDRRATNEKLFF.

The V call is TRBV4-1, the J call TRBJ1-4; D unclear. This CDR3 is 16 amino acids long. The germline V and J ends were trimmed by 0 bases and 10 bases, with 18 bases remaining between them. Germline V gene data show CDR1 as MGHRA and CDR2 as YSYEKL. The CDR3 DNA sequence: TGCGCCAGCAGCCAAGAAGAGGGCGGCGAGTTAGGAAAACTGTTTTTT. As protein: CASSQEEGGELGKLFF.

The chain has TRBV21-1 and TRBJ2-2; TRBD2, as called in the table, went unchecked against the DNA. TRBV21-1 is a documented pseudogene. This CDR3 spans 14 amino acids. In DNA, the CDR3 is TGTGCCAGCAGCAAACCCCGACCTAGCTGGGAGCTGTTTTTT. It codes for CASSKPRPSWELFF.

The rearrangement uses TRBV19 and TRBJ1-5; D is unclear. With 0 bases removed from V and 7 bases from J, the gap between germline ends came to 7 bases. Germline CDR1 LNHDA, CDR2 SQIVND (reference sequence). This CDR3 contains 13 residues. This chain's CDR3 is CASSIDREQPQHF. The CDR3 DNA follows: TGTGCCAGTAGTATAGATCGAGAACAGCCCCAGCATTTT.

The chain recombines TRBV28 with TRBJ2-6; D gene uncertain. Germline V gives CDR1 MDHEN, CDR2 SYDVKM. The CDR3 spans 17 residues. Trimming cost V 6 bases and J 0 bases, with 15 bases left between them. The CDR3 DNA is TGTGCCAGCAGCCACAGCAGACCGAACTCTGGGGCCAACGTCCTGACTTTC. Encoded protein: CASSHSRPNSGANVLTF.

V is TRBV4-3 and J is TRBJ2-3; tentatively, D is TRBD2 (7 bases). With 1 base removed from V and 3 bases from J, the gap between germline ends came to 11 bases. Germline V lookup: CDR1 LGHNA, CDR2 YSLEER. The CDR3 has 15 residues. Here the CDR3 reads CASSQVRGATDTQYF. The DNA for the CDR3 is TGCGCCAGCAGCCAAGTTCGGGGGGCTACAGATACGCAGTATTTT.

V is TRBV15 and J is TRBJ1-6; D may be TRBD1 (5 bases). CDR1 LNHNV and CDR2 YYDKDF come from the germline V gene (reference sequence). The length of the CDR3 is 17 residues. The germline V and J ends were trimmed by 0 bases and 3 bases, with 12 bases remaining between them. DNA of the CDR3: TGTGCCACCAGCAGAGATTGGGGGGAGGGCTATAATTCACCCCTCCACTTT. Its protein is CATSRDWGEGYNSPLHF.

This sequence joins TRBV6-5 and TRBJ2-7; 10 bases match TRBD2. With 6 bases clipped from V and 4 bases from J, the junction kept 9 bases outside the gene matches. The CDR3 has 15 residues. CDR1 is MNHEY and CDR2 is SVGAGI in the germline V gene. DNA of the CDR3: TGTGCCAGCAGCTCTGTAGCGGGAGGACATTACGAGCAGTACTTC. It codes for CASSSVAGGHYEQYF.

This chain's CDR3 is CASSPPTGGTEQFF. The CDR3 region has the DNA TGTGCCAGCTCACCACCGACAGGGGGGACTGAGCAGTTCTTC. The V call is TRBV18, the J call TRBJ2-1; 9 nucleotides line up with TRBD1. The CDR3 totals 14 residues. Losses at the gene ends were 0 bases for V and 9 bases for J; bases not matched to a gene: 3. CDR1 is KGHSH, CDR2 LQKENI, per germline. Full variable domain (rest looked up from reference TRBV18 and TRBJ2-1): NAGVMQNPRHLVRRRGQEARLRCSPMKGHSHVYWYRQLPEEGLKFMVYLQKENIIDESGMPKERFSAEFPKEGPSILRIQQVVRGDSAAYFCASSPPTGGTEQFFGPGTRLTVL.

This chain uses TRBV28 with TRBJ1-6, with TRBD1 as a possible D gene (5 bases). The CDR3 consists of 15 residues. The germline CDR1 and CDR2 sequences are MDHEN and SYDVKM. V lost 3 bases and J 5 bases, leaving 11 bases between the germline ends. In DNA, the CDR3 is TGTGCCAGCAGTTTGAATCCAGGGAATAATTCACCCCTCCACTTT. Its protein product is CASSLNPGNNSPLHF.

The V call is TRBV18, the J call TRBJ1-3; D perhaps matches TRBD1 (6 bases). The CDR3 is 14 amino acids. Trimming took off 2 bases at V and 4 bases at J, with 9 bases between the two ends. Germline V lookup: CDR1 KGHSH, CDR2 LQKENI. CDR3 nucleotides: TGTGCCAGCTCACCAAATACAGGGGGAAACACCATATATTTT. This sequence encodes CASSPNTGGNTIYF.

This chain connects TRBV7-2 to TRBJ1-1; D is perhaps TRBD1 (5 bases). Looked up from germline, CDR1 is SGHTA and CDR2 is FQGNSA. The CDR3 contains 14 residues. The V end lost 3 bases, the J end lost 0 bases, and 8 bases lay between the germline ends. The CDR3 spells CASSFQGVNTEAFF. The DNA of the CDR3 is TGTGCCAGCAGCTTTCAGGGCGTGAACACTGAAGCTTTCTTT.

This CDR3 reads CASSYSGRGSGNTIYF. DNA of the CDR3: TGTGCCAGCAGTTACTCTGGCAGGGGCTCTGGAAACACCATATATTTT. The chain is built from TRBV6-5 and TRBJ1-3; D is perhaps TRBD1 (6 bases). Trimming took off 0 bases at V and 0 bases at J, with 9 bases between the two ends. CDR3 length equals 16 residues. CDR1 and CDR2 from the germline V gene are MNHEY and SVGAGI.

The chain combines TRBV9 with TRBJ1-3; D possibly corresponds to TRBD1 (6 bases). The germline gives CDR1 SGDLS, CDR2 YYNGEE. This CDR3 comprises 16 residues. Between the trimmed V and J ends, which lost 2 bases and 2 bases, there was a span of 14 bases. The CDR3 coding sequence is TGTGCCAGCAGCGTGGCCCCGGGGGGCGCTGGAAACACCATATATTTT. Amino acid sequence: CASSVAPGGAGNTIYF.

The gene calls are TRBV7-2 and TRBJ2-7, with 11 positions matching TRBD2. With 7 bases clipped from V and 10 bases from J, the junction kept 12 bases outside the gene matches. The CDR3 is made up of 14 amino acids. Germline CDR1 and CDR2: SGHTA and FQGNSA. The CDR3 reads CASTSFSGGADQYF. Written as DNA, the CDR3 is TGTGCCAGCACCTCTTTTAGCGGGGGGGCCGATCAGTACTTC.

The CDR3, as DNA: TGTGCCAGCAGCTCATTACAAGGCCGGGGGAACTACAATGAGCAGTTCTTC. Protein sequence: CASSSLQGRGNYNEQFF. The V gene is TRBV7-9, the J gene TRBJ2-1; perhaps TRBD2 as D (6 bases). V gave up 4 bases and J gave up 3 bases, with 19 bases separating them. The CDR3 loop spans 17 amino acids. The germline CDR1 and CDR2 sequences are SEHNR and FQNEAQ (reference sequence).

The chain couples TRBV28 to TRBJ1-5; D ambiguous. Trimming cost V 4 bases and J 3 bases, with 7 bases left between them. This CDR3 has 13 amino acids. Germline V gene sequence: CDR1 MDHEN, CDR2 SYDVKM. The CDR3 nucleotides are TGTGCCAGCAGTTACGGGATCAATCAGCCCCAGCATTTT. It codes for CASSYGINQPQHF.

The V gene is TRBV7-9, the J gene TRBJ1-2, with unresolved D. Between the trimmed V and J ends, which lost 0 bases and 8 bases, there was a span of 10 bases. Per germline, CDR1 SEHNR and CDR2 FQNEAQ (reference sequence). The CDR3 is 13 residues long. The chain's CDR3 is CASSLANRGGYTF. CDR3 nucleotides: TGTGCCAGCAGCTTAGCTAATCGAGGAGGCTACACCTTC.

The chain has TRBV30 and TRBJ1-6; D gene uncertain. The CDR3 loop spans 14 amino acids. Germline lookup yields CDR1 GTSNPN and CDR2 SVGIG (reference sequence). V dropped 3 bases and J dropped 9 bases, with 15 bases sitting between them. CDR3 sequence reads: CAWRLGRGSSPLHF. CDR3 DNA sequence: TGTGCCTGGAGGTTAGGACGGGGAAGTTCACCCCTCCACTTT.